The source of this TCR beta chain is a study of tumor and adjacent non-tumor tissue in lung cancer (dated by TCRdb to 2017 to 2018). Background for the entire study: Patients with adenocarcinoma (approximately 12), squamous cell carcinoma (2) and small cell lung cancer (1) were included in the cohort. In total, sequencing yielded approximately 130,000,000 productive TCRbeta reads, which works out to an average of around 4.2 million reads per sample. Over 25 paired specimens, one tumor and one normal lung sample per patient, were profiled by TCRbeta CDR3 sequencing. The roughly 15 patients were aged roughly 30 to 80 years, included ten or so men and 5 women, and had TNM stage I to III disease. The study compared bulk TCRbeta repertoires between lung tumor tissue and matched distant non-tumor lung tissue from more than twelve lung cancer patients.

This clonotype is medium-sized (0.01 to 0.1%). Its antigen remains unidentified. Per-base qualities were not stored, and no clone one base away is much larger. According to the germline V gene, CDR1 reads MNHEY and CDR2 reads SVGEGT. V and J are trimmed by 4 bases and 7 bases, and the gene matches miss 6 bases of the junction. The CDR3 sequence holds 14 residues, the cysteine and phenylalanine included. Only the CDR3 DNA stays, 42 bases, in frame from base 1. RNA was extracted from bulk unsorted tissue and checked for quality with a NanoDrop ND-1000 and an Agilent 2100. The donors were newly diagnosed lung cancer patients admitted for thoracic surgery in China from August to November 2014 who had not received prior chemotherapy. Anyone who had undergone radiotherapy or chemotherapy before, or who had another cancer at the same time, was left out of the study. Pieces of surgical tissue measuring roughly 1-2 cm3 were kept in RNAlater solution and stored at -80 degrees C until use.

The paper's findings and limits, for the study overall: TCR diversity (inverse Simpson) was significantly higher in tumor than in normal lung tissue (around 450 vs 160, P = 0.0075, Mann-Whitney U test). Because peripheral blood was not sequenced, blood TCRbeta repertoires in the lung cancer patients of the study were not examined. The top 100 clones accounted for a significantly larger cumulative portion of the repertoire in normal lung than in tumor tissue. Only roughly 14 patients were in the cohort, and the authors stated that larger samples and more detailed clinical data are needed. The sequencing platform is not named in the methods, and unique molecular identifiers are not mentioned. TCR diversity was significantly higher in younger patients, and higher tumor TCR diversity was associated with shorter overall and disease-free survival.

Preparation of the library involved multiplex PCR. Sequenced on an Illumina HiSeq 2500. TCRbeta libraries were constructed through three rounds of nested PCR with primers (Table S4) according to protocols adapted from ARM-PCR. Before sequencing, PCR products of 200-500 bp were excised from the gel and purified with the QIAquick gel extraction kit. The authors' analysis ran thus. Trimmomatic was used to clean the reads, FLASH was used to merge the reads into complete CDR3 sequences, and MiTCR was used to assign the reads to V(D)J germline segments. VDJtools was used to compute clonal diversity as the inverse Simpson's index. A read counted as productive if the sequence was in-frame and lacked a premature stop codon. Starting from the raw public reads, TCRdb applied fastp trimming at Q25, assembled clones with MiXCR and retained in-frame beta chains. Entries that share a CDR3 protein sequence are merged under the most common genes and DNA. TCRdb's processing, not the authors' own work, is the source of the V and J calls. The sample yields 100,000 to 150,000 distinct CDR3 sequences; about 66% were counted once. About 13% of the sample rests with the top ten.

The sequence was collected from a man aged 30 to 39 with non-small cell lung cancer. Recombination linked TRBV6-2 or TRBV6-3 to TRBJ1-5, with TRBD1 matching 8 junction bases. The sequenced sample consisted of lung tumor tissue. CDR3 sequence: CASSSGQGQQPQHF. In nucleotides, the sequence is TGTGCCAGCAGTTCCGGACAGGGCCAACAGCCCCAGCATTTT.